A selection of T cell receptor beta chains follows, all from one sample in a study of T cell responses to AZD1222 COVID-19 vaccine. Profiling relied on immunoSEQ multiplex PCR, and the TCRdb table lists in-frame clones only, not all of them. The sample comprises about 120,000 clones, around 87% of which are singletons, and around 10% rests with the top ten. The source material was peripheral blood, sampled on day 0 of AZD1222 vaccination. These receptors came from an adult in good health. The CDR3 runs from the conserved cysteine through the conserved F or W. A D gene is named only where the DNA matches it firmly. Rows give clone size only sometimes, using once, few, many, or a class for an expanded clone.

j_call	clone_size	d_call	v_call	cdr3_nt	cdr3_aa
TRBJ1-1	-	-	TRBV5-4	TGTGCCAGCGGAAGGGGGATGGCTGAAGCTTTCTTT	CASGRGMAEAFF
TRBJ2-2	-	TRBD2	TRBV27	TGTGCCAGCAGTTTATCCGGGAGGGGGGTCGGGGAGCTGTTTTTT	CASSLSGRGVGELFF
TRBJ2-2	-	-	TRBV18	TGTGCCAGCTCACCTAGGGGGACTACGAACACCGGGGAGCTGTTTTTT	CASSPRGTTNTGELFF
TRBJ2-7	few	-	TRBV3-1/TRBV3-2	TGTGCCAGCAGCCAAGGCCCCACAGGTACCTACGAGCAGTACTTC	CASSQGPTGTYEQYF
TRBJ2-3	-	TRBD2	TRBV7-8	TGTGCCAGTAGCGGGACGGGCACAGATACGCAGTATTTT	CASSGTGTDTQYF
TRBJ2-6	-	TRBD1	TRBV7-3	TGTGCCAGCAGCATATACAGGGGCTCTGGGGCCAACGTCCTGACTTTC	CASSIYRGSGANVLTF
TRBJ2-5	-	-	TRBV5-1	TGCGCCAGCAGCTTGGTTGGGAAAGAGACCCAGTACTTC	CASSLVGKETQYF
TRBJ2-7	-	-	TRBV6-6	TGTGCCAGCAGTTACCCGCCGACGGGACGGGGCGAGCAGTACTTC	CASSYPPTGRGEQYF
TRBJ1-3	once	-	TRBV9	TGTGCCAGCGGGGGCTTCTCTGGAAACACCATATATTTT	CASGGFSGNTIYF
TRBJ1-1	-	TRBD1	TRBV7-3	TGTGCCAGCAGCTTACTTGGCGGACAGGGGTTGGCTTTCTTT	CASSLLGGQGLAFF
TRBJ2-3	-	-	TRBV7-3	TGTGCCAGCAGCTTGGCGGGGGCATCAGATACGCAGTATTTT	CASSLAGASDTQYF
TRBJ2-5	-	-	TRBV28	TGTGCCAGCAGTGGGGGCAAAGGGGAGACCCAGTACTTC	CASSGGKGETQYF
TRBJ2-2	-	TRBD1	TRBV5-1	TGCGCCAGCAGCTCGGAAGGCAGGGGGCTAGCCGGGGAGCTGTTTTTT	CASSSEGRGLAGELFF
TRBJ2-4	-	-	TRBV10-3	TGTGCCATCAGTGAGGGAGCCCAATCCAAAAACATTCAGTACTTC	CAISEGAQSKNIQYF
TRBJ1-4	-	TRBD1	TRBV24-1	TGTGCCACCAGTGACAAGGGACAGGCTGGATCAGAAAAACTGTTTTTT	CATSDKGQAGSEKLFF
TRBJ1-5	-	TRBD1	TRBV6-6	TGTGCCAGCAGTTTAACCAGGGGGTCCGAGGATCAGCCCCAGCATTTT	CASSLTRGSEDQPQHF
TRBJ2-1	-	-	TRBV5-1	TGCGCCAGCAGCTTGGGGACTGTCAATGAGCAGTTCTTC	CASSLGTVNEQFF
TRBJ1-5	-	-	TRBV28	TGTGCCAGCAGACCTTATAGCAATCAGCCCCAGCATTTT	CASRPYSNQPQHF
TRBJ1-2	-	TRBD1	TRBV12-3/TRBV12-4	TGTGCCAGCAGAGGGACAGGGGCCGGGGGCTACACCTTC	CASRGTGAGGYTF
TRBJ1-6	-	-	TRBV19	TGTGCCAGTAGTATTGGGGGTGTCCGGTCACCCCTCCACTTT	CASSIGGVRSPLHF
TRBJ2-2	-	-	TRBV21-1	TGTGCCAGCAGCAAAGATTCATGCCTAGCGGGAGTGGGCGGGGAGCTGTTTTTT	CASSKDSCLAGVGGELFF
TRBJ1-3	-	TRBD1	TRBV15	TGTGCCACCAGCAGAACAGGGGCTGGAAACACCATATATTTT	CATSRTGAGNTIYF
TRBJ1-1	once	-	TRBV12-3/TRBV12-4	TGTGCCAGCAGCCAACAGAGGAACACTGAAGCTTTCTTT	CASSQQRNTEAFF
TRBJ2-7	-	-	TRBV7-3	TGTGCCAGCAGCTTACAGGCGGGAACCTCCTACGAGCAGTACTTC	CASSLQAGTSYEQYF
TRBJ2-7	-	TRBD1	TRBV28	TGTGCCAGCGGCAGGGACAGGGGAAGCCACGAGCAGTACTTC	CASGRDRGSHEQYF
TRBJ2-1	few	TRBD2	TRBV6-6	TGTGCCAGCAGCCCCTCCAGCGGGAGTTACAATGAGCAGTTCTTC	CASSPSSGSYNEQFF
TRBJ1-5	-	-	TRBV21-1	TGTGCCAGCAGCACCCCGGGGGTTGGCAATCAGCCCCAGCATTTT	CASSTPGVGNQPQHF
TRBJ2-5	few	TRBD1	TRBV3-1/TRBV3-2	TGTGCCAGCAGTCGGAGACAGGGACAAGAGACCCAGTACTTC	CASSRRQGQETQYF
TRBJ1-2	-	-	TRBV12-5	TGTGCTAGTGGGGACAGCCAGGCTAACTATGGCTACACCTTC	CASGDSQANYGYTF
TRBJ2-1	-	TRBD2	TRBV4-3	TGCGCCAGCAGCCCGGAAGCGGGGGCTATCTACAATGAGCAGTTCTTC	CASSPEAGAIYNEQFF
TRBJ2-7	-	-	TRBV10-3	TGTGCCATCAGTGAGTCTGAACCTGGCTGGTCCGAGCAGTACTTC	CAISESEPGWSEQYF
TRBJ2-7	-	-	TRBV6-2/TRBV6-3	TGTGCCAGCAGTTCAGGGCTCCCCTACGAGCAGTACTTC	CASSSGLPYEQYF
TRBJ2-7	-	-	TRBV28	TGTGCCAGCAGTTTACTGGGGGGACCCTCCTACGAGCAGTACTTC	CASSLLGGPSYEQYF
TRBJ1-5	-	-	TRBV6-5	TGTGCCAGCAGGGGGGCTCAAAATCAGCCCCAGCATTTT	CASRGAQNQPQHF
TRBJ2-3	-	-	TRBV12-3/TRBV12-4	TGTGCCAGCAGTGAGGACGGAAATACGCAGTATTTT	CASSEDGNTQYF
TRBJ2-4	-	-	TRBV14	TGTGCCAGCAGCCAAAATACCAAAAACATTCAGTACTTC	CASSQNTKNIQYF
TRBJ1-6	once	-	TRBV2	TGTGCCAGCAGTCCAAGACAGGCGACCTATAATTCACCCCTCCACTTT	CASSPRQATYNSPLHF
TRBJ2-3	-	-	TRBV2	TGTGCCAGCAGTGGGGGGGCCCGATATACGCAGTATTTT	CASSGGARYTQYF
TRBJ1-2	-	TRBD1	TRBV15	TGTGCCACCAGCAGACCGGGACAGGTCTATGGCTACACCTTC	CATSRPGQVYGYTF
TRBJ2-1	once	-	TRBV7-3	TGTGCCAGCAGCCCCCTATTGTCCAATGAGCAGTTCTTC	CASSPLLSNEQFF
TRBJ2-3	-	TRBD2	TRBV19	TGTGCCAGTAAGGCTAGCGGGAGTCATACGCAGTATTTT	CASKASGSHTQYF